A selection of T cell receptor beta chains follows, all from one sample in a study of T-cell reconstitution after alpha-beta-depleted transplantation in children. Using its own MiXCR run on the PCR reads, TCRdb lists one record per CDR3 protein. Found here are 600,000 to 800,000 distinct CDR3 sequences, around 14% of them singletons; the top ten hold about 0.77%. The specimen comprised PBMCs, sampled before TCRalphabeta/CD19-depleted stem cell transplant. Every receptor here comes from a girl aged 2-9 years with congenital amegakaryocytic thrombocytopenia, due to receive a stem cell transplant. CDR3s include the opening cysteine and the closing phenylalanine or tryptophan. The D gene is left open where the match is weak. Only some rows state a clone size, as once, few, many or a class for expanded clones.

v_gene	j_gene	d_gene	abundance	CDR3aa	CDR3nt
TRBV20-1	TRBJ2-3	TRBD2	many	CSARSNSGSGFPDTQYF	TGCAGTGCTAGATCTAATAGCGGGAGTGGTTTCCCAGATACGCAGTATTTT
TRBV20-1	TRBJ2-7	-	-	CSATFRARYEQYF	TGCAGTGCTACCTTCCGGGCCCGATACGAGCAGTACTTC
TRBV7-9	TRBJ2-1	-	-	CALASSYNEQFF	TGTGCACTGGCCTCATCCTACAATGAGCAGTTCTTC
TRBV7-9	TRBJ2-1	TRBD2	-	CASSLELAGRNEQFF	TGTGCCAGCAGCTTAGAACTAGCGGGAAGGAATGAGCAGTTCTTC
TRBV7-9	TRBJ2-7	-	few	CASSLERGLEQYF	TGTGCCAGCAGCTTAGAACGGGGGCTCGAGCAGTACTTC
TRBV2	TRBJ1-2	-	-	CASSEPSGVGGYGYTF	TGTGCCAGCAGTGAACCCTCTGGAGTGGGCGGCTATGGCTACACCTTC
TRBV7-2	TRBJ2-5	-	many	CASSETRGQETQYF	TGTGCCAGCAGCGAAACCCGGGGTCAAGAGACCCAGTACTTC
TRBV14	TRBJ2-3	TRBD2	-	CASSQVFGTSGATDTQYF	TGTGCCAGCAGCCAAGTGTTCGGGACTAGCGGGGCCACAGATACGCAGTATTTT
TRBV5-1	TRBJ2-5	TRBD1	few	CASSWGRTGPKETQYF	TGCGCCAGCAGCTGGGGCAGGACAGGGCCAAAAGAGACCCAGTACTTC
TRBV7-2	TRBJ2-5	TRBD2	-	CASSSRTSGNKQETQYF	TGTGCCAGCAGCTCCCGGACTAGCGGAAACAAACAAGAGACCCAGTACTTC
TRBV5-6	TRBJ2-4	-	many	CASRLSGAKNIQYF	TGTGCCAGCAGGTTATCGGGGGCCAAAAACATTCAGTACTTC
TRBV29-1	TRBJ2-5	-	few	CSTRGLQETQYF	TGCAGCACCCGCGGTCTCCAAGAGACCCAGTACTTC
TRBV7-6	TRBJ2-3	-	-	CASSYLRGADTQYF	TGTGCCAGCAGCTACCTTAGGGGGGCAGATACGCAGTATTTT
TRBV11-2	TRBJ2-1	-	-	CASAQRSGYSYNEQFF	TGTGCCAGCGCCCAACGGTCGGGGTACTCCTACAATGAGCAGTTCTTC
TRBV15	TRBJ1-2	-	many	CATSTMDRLNYGYTF	TGTGCCACCAGCACGATGGACAGACTCAACTATGGCTACACCTTC
TRBV11-2	TRBJ2-7	TRBD2	-	CASSSAEREGHYEQYF	TGTGCCAGCAGCTCTGCTGAGCGGGAGGGCCACTACGAGCAGTACTTC
TRBV5-1	TRBJ2-5	-	few	CASSLEVNRETQYF	TGCGCCAGCAGCTTGGAGGTGAACCGGGAGACCCAGTACTTC
TRBV5-1	TRBJ2-1	TRBD2	few	CASHSGTKYNEQFF	TGCGCCAGCCATAGCGGGACCAAATACAATGAGCAGTTCTTC
TRBV6-5	TRBJ2-3	-	-	CASSFDRSTDTQYF	TGTGCCAGCAGTTTCGACAGGTCGACAGATACGCAGTATTTT
TRBV7-6	TRBJ1-1	-	many	CASSLVGAENTEAFF	TGTGCCAGCAGCTTAGTTGGGGCAGAGAACACTGAAGCTTTCTTT
TRBV20-1	TRBJ2-7	-	-	CSAASTSNPHEQYF	TGCAGTGCTGCTTCGACCTCGAATCCGCACGAGCAGTACTTC
TRBV10-3	TRBJ2-2	-	many	CAIKRGTGELFF	TGTGCCATCAAAAGGGGTACCGGGGAGCTGTTTTTT
TRBV20-1	TRBJ2-2	-	many	CSASPANTGELFF	TGCAGTGCTAGTCCGGCGAACACCGGGGAGCTGTTTTTT
TRBV5-1	TRBJ2-3	TRBD2	few	CASTAGLGSTDTQYF	TGCGCCAGCACCGCGGGACTAGGGAGCACAGATACGCAGTATTTT
TRBV10-2	TRBJ2-3	TRBD2	many	CASSGTSGTDTQYF	TGCGCCAGCAGTGGGACTAGCGGCACAGATACGCAGTATTTT
TRBV4-1	TRBJ2-7	-	few	CASSQDAAGSSYEQYF	TGCGCCAGCAGCCAAGATGCCGCAGGGAGCTCCTACGAGCAGTACTTC
TRBV5-1	TRBJ2-3	-	many	CASSLIIADLTDTQYF	TGCGCCAGCAGCTTAATTATAGCGGACCTTACAGATACGCAGTATTTT
TRBV7-3	TRBJ2-3	TRBD2	-	CPSSSLAGEDSTDTQYF	TGTCCCAGCAGCTCCCTAGCGGGAGAGGATAGCACAGATACGCAGTATTTT
TRBV9	TRBJ2-7	TRBD2	many	CASSVLAGESGEQYF	TGTGCCAGCAGCGTCCTAGCGGGAGAATCGGGCGAGCAGTACTTC
TRBV14	TRBJ2-1	-	-	CASSLELFNEQFF	TGTGCCAGCAGCCTAGAGCTATTCAATGAGCAGTTCTTC
TRBV10-2	TRBJ2-2	-	-	CATGRYRVVNTGELFF	TGCGCCACCGGACGATATCGGGTTGTGAACACCGGGGAGCTGTTTTTT
TRBV10-3	TRBJ2-7	-	many	CAMGLRPNEQYF	TGTGCCATGGGACTCCGCCCGAACGAGCAGTACTTC
TRBV12-3/TRBV12-4	TRBJ2-1	-	-	CASSQQGYPDNEQFF	TGTGCCAGCAGCCAACAGGGCTACCCGGACAATGAGCAGTTCTTC
TRBV14	TRBJ2-1	-	-	CASSQVFVGGLKFF	TGTGCCAGCAGCCAAGTTTTCGTGGGGGGTTTAAAGTTCTTC
TRBV5-6	TRBJ2-2	TRBD2	-	CASSALEAGANTGELFF	TGTGCCAGCAGCGCGCTGGAAGCGGGAGCGAACACCGGGGAGCTGTTTTTT
TRBV27	TRBJ2-7	-	-	CASSVRDAYEQYF	TGTGCCAGCAGTGTACGGGACGCCTACGAGCAGTACTTC
TRBV20-1	TRBJ2-7	TRBD2	many	CSASRTSGEQYF	TGCAGTGCTAGTCGGACTAGCGGCGAGCAGTACTTC